One and the same sample provided the 2 T cell receptor beta chains below, sequenced in a study of T cells after yellow fever vaccination. TCRdb passed the 5' RACE reads through MiXCR, listing each CDR3 protein once. This sample has 200,000 to 250,000 distinct CDR3 sequences; 6.9% occur once, and the top ten carry 0.85%. The sample in question was CD4+ T cells sorted from PBMCs, obtained 15 days after the yellow fever booster vaccination. All receptors derive from a man aged 25-45 years who received the YFV17D yellow fever vaccine.

V usage is TRBV6-1 and J usage is TRBJ1-3; 10 positions match TRBD1. V shed 6 bases, J shed 2 bases, and the junction held 7 bases outside the gene matches. The CDR3 contains 16 residues. Germline values: CDR1 MNHNS, CDR2 SASEGT. CDR3 bases: TGTGCCAGCAGCTTCGGACAGGGGGGAACTGGAAACACCATATATTTT. This codes for CASSFGQGGTGNTIYF.

This clonotype was counted ten times or more. The chain uses TRBV7-8 and TRBJ2-7, with D perhaps matching TRBD1 (5 bases). Deletions cut 8 bases from V and 2 bases from J, with 16 bases between. Germline-derived CDR1 and CDR2 are SGHVS and FQNEAQ. This CDR3 contains 14 residues. Here the CDR3 reads CASGQGSPTYEQYF. CDR3 bases: TGTGCCAGCGGGCAGGGAAGCCCAACCTACGAGCAGTACTTC.